The TCR beta chain described here comes from a study of shared clonotypes between healthy human individuals. About the research overall: Donors consisted of two women and a few men between 18 and 49.

The table came from immunoSEQ multiplex PCR; TCRdb's copy has only in-frame clones and leaves some out. The sample yields about 2 million clones, 85% to 95% seen once. Study outcomes and limitations: When compared with the clonotypes that were shared by all four sorted-subset donors, the non-shared clonotypes turned out to have lower generation probabilities.

Naive CD8 cells lacked CD45RO, underwent positive selection for CCR7 and left out terminally differentiated effector memory CD45RA+ cells. The CDR3 runs to 17 residues. A remark on this clone: Its antigen is unknown.

The source of this sequence is a man aged 18 to 35 in good health. The sequenced sample consisted of naive CD8+ T cells sorted from blood. The rearrangement joins TRBV21-1 to TRBJ2-1; the table assigns TRBD2, which was not confirmed against the DNA. TRBV21-1 is recorded as a pseudogene. This CDR3 is CASSARTSGRDRNEQFF. The CDR3 region has the DNA TGTGCCAGCAGCGCCCGGACTAGCGGGAGGGATAGGAATGAGCAGTTCTTC.